These T cell receptor beta chains were read from a single sample in a study of Tregs in tolerant kidney transplant recipients. The assay was immunoSEQ multiplex PCR, and TCRdb's table has in-frame clones only and misses some. The table has about 69,000 clones, approximately 88% seen once. Source: CD4+ T cells from blood, taken before the transplant. The receptors stem from a human donor who received a combined kidney and bone marrow transplant. The CDR3 runs from the conserved cysteine through the conserved F or W. The D gene is left open where the match is weak. A row's size may be missing; if present it is once, few, many or a size class.

D gene,V gene,J gene,clone size,CDR3 DNA,CDR3 protein
-,TRBV7-3,TRBJ2-3,-,TGTGCCAGCAGCTCACAGAGCACAGATACGCAGTATTTT,CASSSQSTDTQYF
-,TRBV29-1,TRBJ2-6,-,TGCAGCGTTGAAGCTAGTTTGGGGGCCAACGTCCTGACTTTC,CSVEASLGANVLTF
TRBD1,TRBV7-8,TRBJ1-4,-,TGTGCCAGCAGCTTGGGACAGCAAATTAGGGAAAAACTGTTTTTT,CASSLGQQIREKLFF
-,TRBV7-2,TRBJ1-2,-,TGTGCCAGCAGCCGGACGGAGGGGAATGGCTACACCTTC,CASSRTEGNGYTF
TRBD2,TRBV18,TRBJ2-1,-,TGTGCCAGCTCACCGTTGACTAGCGCCCGTGGGAATGAGCAGTTCTTC,CASSPLTSARGNEQFF
TRBD1,TRBV28,TRBJ2-5,-,TGTGCCAGCAGTTCCCCGGGAAGGGGGCAAGTGGGAGAGACCCAGTACTTC,CASSSPGRGQVGETQYF
TRBD1,TRBV28,TRBJ2-7,-,TGTGCCAGCAGTGAACCATTCGGGACAGTTTCCACCTACGAGCAGTACTTC,CASSEPFGTVSTYEQYF
-,TRBV28,TRBJ1-5,-,TGTGCCAGCAGTACGGACAGTTCCTATAGCAATCAGCCCCAGCATTTT,CASSTDSSYSNQPQHF
TRBD2,TRBV5-1,TRBJ2-3,-,TGCGCCAGCAGCTTAGGACTAGCGGGAGATACGCAGTATTTT,CASSLGLAGDTQYF
-,TRBV5-4,TRBJ2-7,-,TGTGCCAGCAGCTTGGGGTCCACGAGCTCCTACGAGCAGTACTTC,CASSLGSTSSYEQYF
-,TRBV5-1,TRBJ2-2,-,TGCGCCAGCAGCTTGACTCTAGCAGTCGGGGAGCTGTTTTTT,CASSLTLAVGELFF
TRBD1,TRBV5-1,TRBJ2-7,-,TGCGCCAGCAGCCCGGACAGGCCCTACCACGAGCAGTACTTC,CASSPDRPYHEQYF
TRBD1,TRBV5-8,TRBJ2-7,-,TGTGCCAGCAGCTTGTTGGGGACAGGGCAGGGCTACGAGCAGTACTTC,CASSLLGTGQGYEQYF
-,TRBV5-4,TRBJ2-2,-,TGTGCCAGCAGCCACCGGCAGGGTCACACCGGGGAGCTGTTTTTT,CASSHRQGHTGELFF
-,TRBV5-1,TRBJ1-1,-,TGCGCCAGCAGCGAGCAGGGGAACACTGAAGCTTTCTTT,CASSEQGNTEAFF
TRBD2,TRBV27,TRBJ2-1,-,TGTGCCAGCAGTTCCCCTTTGGGGGAGGGCAATGAGCAGTTCTTC,CASSSPLGEGNEQFF
-,TRBV10-3,TRBJ1-5,-,TGTGCCATCAGTACTTCAAGCACCAATCAGCCCCAGCATTTT,CAISTSSTNQPQHF
-,TRBV6-6,TRBJ2-7,-,TGTGCCAGTCTGGGGCGGGGACTCTACGAGCAGTACTTC,CASLGRGLYEQYF
-,TRBV28,TRBJ1-2,-,TGTGCCAGCAGTTTAATAAGCCTCTATGGCTACACCTTC,CASSLISLYGYTF
TRBD2,TRBV14,TRBJ2-1,-,TGTGCCAGCAGCCAACTAACTAGCGGAACCTACAATGAGCAGTTCTTC,CASSQLTSGTYNEQFF
TRBD2,TRBV18,TRBJ2-1,-,TGTGCCAGCTCGCGGGAGCCTGAGCAGTTCTTC,CASSREPEQFF
TRBD2,TRBV10-3,TRBJ2-1,-,TGTGCCATCAGCGGACTAGCGGGAGTTGATGAGCAGTTCTTC,CAISGLAGVDEQFF
TRBD2,TRBV5-1,TRBJ2-1,-,TGCGCCAGCAGCTTGCCCGGACTAGCGGGGCCAAATGAGCAGTTCTTC,CASSLPGLAGPNEQFF
TRBD2,TRBV4-2,TRBJ2-7,-,TGTGCCAGCAGCCAGGGGACTAGCGGGAGTATAAGTCCCGAGCAGTACTTC,CASSQGTSGSISPEQYF
TRBD1,TRBV28,TRBJ1-5,-,TGTGCCAGCAGTTTAACAGGGGGCGGGCAGCCCCAGCATTTT,CASSLTGGGQPQHF
TRBD1,TRBV5-1,TRBJ1-1,-,TGCGCCAGCAGCTACGGGTGGACAGGGAGTAATTCCAGGAACACTGAAGCTTTCTTT,CASSYGWTGSNSRNTEAFF
TRBD1,TRBV28,TRBJ1-5,-,TGTGCCAGCAGTGGGACAGGTTACAATCAGCCCCAGCATTTT,CASSGTGYNQPQHF
TRBD1,TRBV7-6,TRBJ2-7,-,TGTGCCAGCAGCCCGGAGACAGGGAACTACGAGCAGTACTTC,CASSPETGNYEQYF
TRBD1,TRBV9,TRBJ1-1,once,TGTGCCAGCGGACAGGGGAACACTGAAGCTTTCTTT,CASGQGNTEAFF
TRBD1,TRBV28,TRBJ1-4,-,TGTGCCAGCAGTCCGGGACAGGGGTGGGGTGAAAAACTGTTTTTT,CASSPGQGWGEKLFF
TRBD1,TRBV7-2,TRBJ2-2,-,TGTGCCAGCAGCTTATTGGGGACAGGGAACACCGGGGAGCTGTTTTTT,CASSLLGTGNTGELFF
TRBD2,TRBV7-2,TRBJ2-7,-,TGTGCCAGCAGGTTAATCAGCGGGGACTACGAGCAGTACTTC,CASRLISGDYEQYF
TRBD1,TRBV29-1,TRBJ2-2,-,TGCAGCGTTGCCGGGACAGGGCGCGCCGGGGAGCTGTTTTTT,CSVAGTGRAGELFF
-,TRBV18,TRBJ2-5,-,TGTGCCAGCTCACCACAGGGGCAAGAGACCCAGTACTTC,CASSPQGQETQYF
-,TRBV20-1,TRBJ2-1,-,TGCAGTGCTAGCGACAATAATGAGCAGTTCTTC,CSASDNNEQFF
-,TRBV30,TRBJ2-5,-,TGTGCCTGGAGTGTATTGGCAGAGACCCAGTACTTC,CAWSVLAETQYF
TRBD2,TRBV7-3,TRBJ2-5,-,TGTGCCAGCAGCTCCGGACTAGGGGAAGGGACCCAGTACTTC,CASSSGLGEGTQYF
TRBD2,TRBV6-1,TRBJ2-1,-,TGTGCCAGCAGTGTCGCTAGCGGACCCTACAATGAGCAGTTCTTC,CASSVASGPYNEQFF
-,TRBV6-4,TRBJ1-4,-,TGTGCCAGCAGTGAAACAGGTGCTCTAAATGAAAAACTGTTTTTT,CASSETGALNEKLFF
-,TRBV18,TRBJ2-2,-,TGTGCCAGCTCACCAACGGGATCGAACACCGGGGAGCTGTTTTTT,CASSPTGSNTGELFF
TRBD1,TRBV27,TRBJ2-5,-,TGTGCCAGCAGTTTCAGCGCACAGGGGGCTCAAGAGACCCAGTACTTC,CASSFSAQGAQETQYF
-,TRBV28,TRBJ1-1,-,TGTGCCAGCAGTTTCCAGGGGAGATTCTGGACTGAAGCTTTCTTT,CASSFQGRFWTEAFF
-,TRBV5-4,TRBJ1-4,-,TGTGCCAGCAGCTCGCGGACAGAGGAAAAACTGTTTTTT,CASSSRTEEKLFF
-,TRBV30,TRBJ1-5,once,TGTGCCTGGACCGGGGGAGGTAATCAGCCCCAGCATTTT,CAWTGGGNQPQHF
TRBD2,TRBV28,TRBJ2-1,-,TGTGCCAGCAGTTCCCGTAGCGGGAGCTCCTACAATGAGCAGTTCTTC,CASSSRSGSSYNEQFF
-,TRBV6-1,TRBJ2-4,-,TGTGCCAGCAGCTCCGGGACATTGAAAAACATTCAGTACTTC,CASSSGTLKNIQYF
-,TRBV6-8,TRBJ1-4,-,TGTGCCAGCACCACCCTGAGGTCAACTAATGAAAAACTGTTTTTT,CASTTLRSTNEKLFF